Listed below are T cell receptor beta chains from one sample, sequenced in a study of blood T cell repertoires in COVID-19. Profiled with immunoSEQ multiplex PCR; TCRdb holds only in-frame clones, not every one. The table lists around 270,000 clones, under 90% of them singletons. The sample comprised peripheral blood. The receptors come from a man aged 55 to 70 with acute or convalescent COVID-19. The conserved cysteine and the conserved F or W are not part of the CDR3 here.

V gene,CDR3 protein
TRBV5-4,ASSLDQGTEAF
TRBV11-3,ASSLGGPHYNEQF
TRBV24-1,ATSDCPPLLSGVRFYEQY
TRBV7-9,ASSPQGARGTEAF
TRBV3-1/TRBV3-2,ASSQGQPANYGYT
TRBV7-6,ASSKDLAPLNNEQF
TRBV15,AAGVDSSSYNEQF
TRBV7-9,ASSLLRNTEAF
TRBV14,ASSQDLLEKLF
TRBV20-1,SVAGVGGYT
TRBV29-1,SVEGSAGLAGSTDTQY
TRBV9,ASSVGPGESGYT
TRBV5-1,ASSLGLLVSNEQF
TRBV25-1,AKLGQRPPQADEKLF
TRBV18,ASSPQGQTLRQSEKLF
TRBV18,ASSPAAGARLEQF
TRBV7-9,ASSFGTGAANQPQH